A single count supports the clone carrying this T cell receptor beta chain. The antigen is unknown. Germline assignment: CDR1 SGHAT and CDR2 FQDESV (reference sequence). V was pared by 5 bases and J by 9 bases, with 19 bases between. There are 14 residues in the CDR3. This sample is part of a study of cytomegalovirus exposure and HLA in healthy donors. Findings of the study overall: A further, later analysis showed that HLA-associated TCR beta chains (compared with equally common others) were more clonally expanded.

Use of 60 Vbeta and 13 Jbeta primers characterized the PCR. Generated by immunoSEQ multiplex PCR, the TCRdb table keeps only in-frame clones and is missing some. The sample holds tens of thousands of clones, approximately 72% seen once. The V and J genes are TRBV11-1 and TRBJ1-2, with D hard to call. The clonotype was recovered from a woman aged 35 to 49 in good health and CMV-seropositive. Source material: PBMCs. DNA for the CDR3: TGTGCCAGCAGCCCCGCAATGGGCCGCGTGAGCTACACCTTC. This codes for CASSPAMGRVSYTF.